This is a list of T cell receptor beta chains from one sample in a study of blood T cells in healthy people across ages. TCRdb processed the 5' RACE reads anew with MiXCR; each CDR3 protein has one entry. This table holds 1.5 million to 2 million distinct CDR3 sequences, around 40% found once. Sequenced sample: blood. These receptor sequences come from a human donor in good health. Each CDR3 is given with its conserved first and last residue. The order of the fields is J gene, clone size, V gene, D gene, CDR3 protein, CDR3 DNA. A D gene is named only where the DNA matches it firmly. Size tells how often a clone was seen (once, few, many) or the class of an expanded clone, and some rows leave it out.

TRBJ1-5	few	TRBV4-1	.	CASSQVGGDNQPQHF	TGCGCCAGCAGCCAAGTTGGAGGGGACAATCAGCCCCAGCATTTT
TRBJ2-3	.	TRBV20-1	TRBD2	CSGASGLAGGTPGDTQYF	TGCAGTGGGGCGTCGGGACTAGCGGGGGGGACCCCAGGCGATACGCAGTATTTT
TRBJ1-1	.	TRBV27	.	CGHARVRWTEAFF	TGTGGGCACGCCCGCGTGAGGTGGACTGAAGCTTTCTTT
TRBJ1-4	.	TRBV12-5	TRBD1	CASGMTGGQEKLFF	TGTGCTAGTGGGATGACAGGGGGCCAAGAAAAACTGTTTTTT
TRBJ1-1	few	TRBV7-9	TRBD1	CASSLGQGVAEAFF	TGTGCCAGCAGCTTAGGGCAGGGGGTGGCTGAAGCTTTCTTT
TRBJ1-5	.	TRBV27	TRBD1	CASSRAGGRQPQHF	TGTGCCAGCAGTCGGGCAGGGGGGCGTCAGCCCCAGCATTTT
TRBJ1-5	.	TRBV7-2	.	CASSPLHGANQPQHF	TGTGCCAGCAGCCCCCTCCATGGGGCGAATCAGCCCCAGCATTTT
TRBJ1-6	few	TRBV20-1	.	CSALQETSYNSPLHF	TGCAGTGCTTTACAGGAAACCTCCTATAATTCACCCCTCCACTTT
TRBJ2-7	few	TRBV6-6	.	CASSLIGGASYEQYF	TGTGCCAGCAGTTTAATAGGGGGGGCCTCCTACGAGCAGTACTTC
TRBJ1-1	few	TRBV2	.	CASSGERQEAFF	TGTGCCAGCAGTGGGGAACGACAGGAAGCTTTCTTT
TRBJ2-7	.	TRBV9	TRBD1	CASSPQDRGSYEQYF	TGTGCCAGCAGCCCCCAGGACAGGGGTTCCTACGAGCAGTACTTC
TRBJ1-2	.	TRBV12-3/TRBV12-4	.	CASSLGNLGFSGYTF	TGTGCCAGCAGTTTAGGGAATTTAGGGTTCTCTGGCTACACCTTC
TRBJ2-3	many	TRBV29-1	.	CSVEGDPGSGTQYF	TGCAGCGTTGAAGGGGACCCAGGTAGTGGTACGCAGTATTTT
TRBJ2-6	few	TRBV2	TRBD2	CASRSERDSGANVLTF	TGTGCCAGCCGGTCGGAGCGGGACTCTGGGGCCAACGTCCTGACTTTC
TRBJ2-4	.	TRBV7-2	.	CASSLGSQGGLDIQYF	TGTGCCAGCAGCTTAGGTTCCCAGGGAGGATTGGACATTCAGTACTTC
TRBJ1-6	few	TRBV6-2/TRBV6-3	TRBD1	CASSPRDRDYSPLHF	TGTGCCAGCAGTCCCCGGGACAGGGATTATTCACCCCTCCACTTT
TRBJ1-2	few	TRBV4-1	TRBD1	CASSQVPLLRTGDNYGYTF	TGCGCCAGCAGCCAAGTACCGCTTCTTAGGACAGGGGATAACTATGGCTACACCTTC